These 10 T cell receptor beta chains came from one sample sequenced in a study of blood T cell repertoires in COVID-19. Measured with immunoSEQ multiplex PCR; TCRdb has only the in-frame clones, and not every one. The profile shows tens of thousands of clones, approximately 92% of them singletons. The sequenced material came from peripheral blood. All receptors derive from a human donor with active COVID-19. The donor label of this sample is uncertain.

The V gene is TRBV27, the J gene TRBJ1-5; maybe TRBD1 (5 bases). The CDR3 has 16 amino acids. Per germline, CDR1 MNHEY and CDR2 SMNVEV (reference sequence). V lost 0 bases to trimming and J lost 6 bases, with 15 bases between them. CDR3 region: CASSLSGQGRFQPQHF. The DNA for the CDR3 is TGTGCCAGCAGTTTATCGGGGCAGGGAAGATTTCAGCCCCAGCATTTT.

The V call is TRBV7-8, the J call TRBJ2-7, with TRBD2 as a possible D gene (5 bases). The CDR3 is made up of 12 amino acids. The germline V gene has CDR1 SGHVS and CDR2 FQNEAQ. The germline V and J ends were trimmed by 5 bases and 4 bases, with 9 bases remaining between them. The CDR3 sequence is CASSISGYEQYF. CDR3 sequence (DNA): TGTGCCAGCAGCATAAGCGGATACGAGCAGTACTTC.

The chain uses TRBV10-3 and TRBJ1-4; D is perhaps TRBD1 (5 bases). V shed 3 bases and J shed 4 bases, with 9 bases lying between them. The length of the CDR3 is 14 residues. Germline V gene data show CDR1 as ENHRY and CDR2 as SYGVKD. The DNA of the CDR3 is TGTGCCATCAGTGATGGGCAGGGTAATGAAAAACTGTTTTTT. This sequence encodes CAISDGQGNEKLFF.

The rearrangement joins TRBV24-1 to TRBJ2-5, with D possibly matching TRBD1 (6 bases). The ends were cut back, 4 bases at V and 5 bases at J, with 16 bases in the middle. This CDR3 contains 15 residues. Germline V lookup: CDR1 KGHDR, CDR2 SFDVKD. CDR3 sequence (DNA): TGTGCCACCAGTGACCCTACAGGGTCGGGGGAGACCCAGTACTTC. It codes for CATSDPTGSGETQYF.

In DNA, the CDR3 is TGCGCCAGCAGCCAAAACCCCGCGTCCAATGAGCAGTTCTTC. Encoded protein: CASSQNPASNEQFF. The genes are TRBV4-1 and TRBJ2-1, with no clear D. The CDR3 runs to 14 residues. CDR1 is MGHRA and CDR2 is YSYEKL in the germline V gene. The V and J ends lost 2 bases and 6 bases respectively, with 11 bases between them.

This chain joins TRBV28 and TRBJ1-5; tentative D call: TRBD1 (5 bases). V lost 7 bases and J lost 0, with 25 bases in between. The germline V gene has CDR1 MDHEN and CDR2 SYDVKM. CDR3 length: 19 residues. The CDR3 region is CASTRWGVQLRGSNQPQHF. The CDR3 nucleotides are TGTGCCAGCACCCGCTGGGGGGTCCAATTAAGGGGTAGCAATCAGCCCCAGCATTTT.

DNA of the CDR3: TGCGCCAGCAGATTTGAGCCGAACACCGGGGAGCTGTTTTTT. Residues: CASRFEPNTGELFF. This chain uses TRBV10-1 with TRBJ2-2; D is unresolved. V was trimmed by 6 bases and J by 0 bases, leaving 8 bases between them. CDR1 is WNHNN and CDR2 is SYGVQD in the germline V gene (reference sequence). The CDR3 spans 14 residues.

This clone was seen a single time. The chain joins TRBV30 to TRBJ2-2, with D possibly matching TRBD1 (6 bases). Trimming cost V 5 bases and J 1 base, with 11 bases left between them. CDR3 length equals 14 residues. CDR1 GTSNPN and CDR2 SVGIG come from the germline V gene (reference sequence). The CDR3 loop reads CAWQHRENTGELFF. The CDR3 nucleotides are TGTGCCTGGCAACACAGGGAGAACACCGGGGAGCTGTTTTTT.

The rearrangement joins TRBV2 to TRBJ2-3; D gene uncertain. CDR3 length equals 13 residues. Germline-derived CDR1 and CDR2 are SNHLY and FYNNEI. The V and J ends lost 4 bases and 2 bases respectively, with 7 bases between them. CDR3 sequence reads: CASSVTFTDTQYF. CDR3 sequence (DNA): TGTGCCAGCAGTGTAACTTTCACAGATACGCAGTATTTT.

The CDR3 DNA sequence: TGTGCCAGCTCACCCGGACAGGCTCATCAGCCCCAGCATTTT. Translation: CASSPGQAHQPQHF. The chain links TRBV18 to TRBJ1-5, with 7 bases fitting TRBD1. The germline V gene has CDR1 KGHSH and CDR2 LQKENI. CDR3 length: 14 amino acids. Trimming took 3 bases from V and 5 from J; bases not matched to a gene: 4.